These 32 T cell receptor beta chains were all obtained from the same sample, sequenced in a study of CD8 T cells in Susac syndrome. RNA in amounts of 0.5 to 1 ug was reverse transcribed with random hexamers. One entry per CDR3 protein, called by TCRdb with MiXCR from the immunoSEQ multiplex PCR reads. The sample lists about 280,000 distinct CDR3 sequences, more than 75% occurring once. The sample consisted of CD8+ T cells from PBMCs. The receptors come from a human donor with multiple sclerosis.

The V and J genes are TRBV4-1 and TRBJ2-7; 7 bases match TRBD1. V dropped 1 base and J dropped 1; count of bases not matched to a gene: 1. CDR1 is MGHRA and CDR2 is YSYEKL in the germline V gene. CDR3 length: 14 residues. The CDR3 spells CASSQGDSSYEQYF. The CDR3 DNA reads TGCGCCAGCAGCCAAGGGGACAGTTCCTACGAGCAGTACTTC.

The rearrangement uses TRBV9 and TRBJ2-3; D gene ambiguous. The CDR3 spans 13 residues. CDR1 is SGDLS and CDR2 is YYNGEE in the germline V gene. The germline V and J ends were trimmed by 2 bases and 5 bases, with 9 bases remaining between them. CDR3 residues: CASSVAYKDTQYF. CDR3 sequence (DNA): TGTGCCAGCAGCGTGGCCTACAAAGATACGCAGTATTTT.

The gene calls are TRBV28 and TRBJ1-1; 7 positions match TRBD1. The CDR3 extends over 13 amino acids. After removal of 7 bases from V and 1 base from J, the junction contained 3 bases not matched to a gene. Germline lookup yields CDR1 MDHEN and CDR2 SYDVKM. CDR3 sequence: CASKAGGNTEAFF. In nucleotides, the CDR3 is TGTGCCAGCAAGGCAGGGGGGAACACTGAAGCTTTCTTT.

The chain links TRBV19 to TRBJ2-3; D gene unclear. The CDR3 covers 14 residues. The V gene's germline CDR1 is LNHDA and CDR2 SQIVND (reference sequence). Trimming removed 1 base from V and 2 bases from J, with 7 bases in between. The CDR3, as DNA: TGTGCCAGTAGTATAGGCGAGATCACAGATACGCAGTATTTT. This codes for CASSIGEITDTQYF.

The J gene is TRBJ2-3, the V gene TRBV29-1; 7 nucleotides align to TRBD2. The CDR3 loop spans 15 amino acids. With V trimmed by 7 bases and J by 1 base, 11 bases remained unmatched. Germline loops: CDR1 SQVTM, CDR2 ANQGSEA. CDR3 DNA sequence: TGCAGCGCTTGGGGGGGGACGGTGGGCACAGATACGCAGTATTTT. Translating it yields CSAWGGTVGTDTQYF.

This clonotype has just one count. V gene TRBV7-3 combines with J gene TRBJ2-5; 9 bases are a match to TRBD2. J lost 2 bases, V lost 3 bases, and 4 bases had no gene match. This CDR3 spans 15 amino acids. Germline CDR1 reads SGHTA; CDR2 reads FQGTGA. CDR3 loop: CASSFRSGRQETQYF. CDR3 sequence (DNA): TGTGCCAGCAGCTTTCGCAGCGGGAGGCAAGAGACCCAGTACTTC.

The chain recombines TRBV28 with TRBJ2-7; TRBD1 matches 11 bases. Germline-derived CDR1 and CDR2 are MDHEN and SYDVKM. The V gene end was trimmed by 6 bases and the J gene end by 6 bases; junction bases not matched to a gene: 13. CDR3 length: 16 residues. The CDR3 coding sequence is TGTGCCAGCAGCAGCTATTCCGGGACAGGGGGTCGCGAGCAGTACTTC. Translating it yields CASSSYSGTGGREQYF. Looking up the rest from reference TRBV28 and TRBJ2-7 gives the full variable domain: DVKVTQSSRYLVKRTGEKVFLECVQDMDHENMFWYRQDPGLGLRLIYFSYDVKMKEKGDIPEGYSVSREKKERFSLILESASTNQTSMYLCASSSYSGTGGREQYFGPGTRLTVT.

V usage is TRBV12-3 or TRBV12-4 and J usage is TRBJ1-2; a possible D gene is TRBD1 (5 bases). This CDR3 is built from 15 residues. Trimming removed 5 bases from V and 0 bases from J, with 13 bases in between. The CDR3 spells CASSRGPGPNYGYTF. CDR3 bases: TGTGCCAGCAGTCGAGGGCCGGGGCCTAACTATGGCTACACCTTC.

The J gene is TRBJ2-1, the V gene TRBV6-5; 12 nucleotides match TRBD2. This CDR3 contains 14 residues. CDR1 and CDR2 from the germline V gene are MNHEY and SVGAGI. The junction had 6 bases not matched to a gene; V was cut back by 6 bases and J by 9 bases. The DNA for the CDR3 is TGTGCCAGCAGCATTACTAGCGGGAGGCGTGAGCAGTTCTTC. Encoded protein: CASSITSGRREQFF.

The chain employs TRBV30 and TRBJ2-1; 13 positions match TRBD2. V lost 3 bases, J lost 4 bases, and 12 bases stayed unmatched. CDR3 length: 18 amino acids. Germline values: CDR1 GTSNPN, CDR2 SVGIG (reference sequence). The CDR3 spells CAWRGLAGPDTFYNEQFF. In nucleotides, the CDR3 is TGTGCCTGGAGGGGACTAGCGGGACCTGATACCTTTTACAATGAGCAGTTCTTC.

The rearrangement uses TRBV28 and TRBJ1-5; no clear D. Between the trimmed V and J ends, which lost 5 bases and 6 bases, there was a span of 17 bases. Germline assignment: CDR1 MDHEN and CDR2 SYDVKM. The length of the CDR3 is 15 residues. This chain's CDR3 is CASSALHLLVQPQHF. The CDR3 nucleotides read TGTGCCAGCAGTGCCCTCCACCTTCTTGTTCAGCCCCAGCATTTT.

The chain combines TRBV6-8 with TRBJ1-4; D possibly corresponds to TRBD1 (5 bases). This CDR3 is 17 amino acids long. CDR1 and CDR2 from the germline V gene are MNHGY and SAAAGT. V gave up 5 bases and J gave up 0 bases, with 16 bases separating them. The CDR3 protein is CASSLLNTGPTNEKLFF. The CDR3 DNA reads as TGTGCCAGCAGTCTACTCAATACGGGGCCAACTAATGAAAAACTGTTTTTT.

CDR3 sequence (DNA): TGTGCCAGCAGCTTATGGTCGACTAGCGGGATTTTCCGGCACGAGCAGTACTTC. Its protein product is CASSLWSTSGIFRHEQYF. The chain links TRBV5-6 to TRBJ2-7; 11 bases map to TRBD2. The ends lost 2 bases at V and 5 bases at J; junction bases unmatched: 15. Germline V gene sequence: CDR1 SGHDT, CDR2 YYEEEE. The CDR3 loop spans 18 amino acids.

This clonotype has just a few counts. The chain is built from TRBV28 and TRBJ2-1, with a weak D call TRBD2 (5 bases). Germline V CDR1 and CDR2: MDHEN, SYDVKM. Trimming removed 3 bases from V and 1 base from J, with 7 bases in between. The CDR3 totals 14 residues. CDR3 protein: CASSFRGSYNEQFF. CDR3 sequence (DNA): TGTGCCAGCAGTTTCCGCGGGTCCTACAATGAGCAGTTCTTC.

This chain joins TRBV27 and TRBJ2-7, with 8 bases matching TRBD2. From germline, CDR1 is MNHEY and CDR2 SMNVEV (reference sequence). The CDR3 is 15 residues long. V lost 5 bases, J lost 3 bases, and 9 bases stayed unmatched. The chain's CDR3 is CASSQATSVYYEQYF. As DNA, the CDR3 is TGTGCCAGCAGTCAAGCGACTAGCGTTTACTACGAGCAGTACTTC.

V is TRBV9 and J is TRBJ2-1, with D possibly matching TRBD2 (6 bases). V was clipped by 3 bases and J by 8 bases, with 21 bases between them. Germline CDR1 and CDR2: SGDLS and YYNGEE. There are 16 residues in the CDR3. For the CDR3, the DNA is TGTGCCAGCAGCGGCCTTGTCGGGGGAGGTTTGGATGAGCAGTTCTTC. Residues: CASSGLVGGGLDEQFF.

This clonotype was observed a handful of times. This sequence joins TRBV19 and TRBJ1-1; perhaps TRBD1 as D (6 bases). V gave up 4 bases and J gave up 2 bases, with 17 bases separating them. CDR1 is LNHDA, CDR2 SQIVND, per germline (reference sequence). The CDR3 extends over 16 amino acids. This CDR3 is CASSRHRAYYNTEAFF. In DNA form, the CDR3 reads TGTGCCAGTAGTAGGCACAGGGCCTATTATAACACTGAAGCTTTCTTT.

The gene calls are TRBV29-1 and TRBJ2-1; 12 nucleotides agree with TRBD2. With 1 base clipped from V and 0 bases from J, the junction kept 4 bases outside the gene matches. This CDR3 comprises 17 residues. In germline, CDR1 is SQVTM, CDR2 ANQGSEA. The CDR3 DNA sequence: TGCAGCGTTGAAGGGACTAGCGGGGTGAGCTCCTACAATGAGCAGTTCTTC. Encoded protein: CSVEGTSGVSSYNEQFF.

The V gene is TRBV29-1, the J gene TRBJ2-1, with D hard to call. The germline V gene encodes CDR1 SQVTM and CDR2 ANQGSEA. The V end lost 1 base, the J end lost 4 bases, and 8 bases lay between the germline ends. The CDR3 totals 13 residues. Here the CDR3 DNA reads TGCAGCGTTGAAGGGATCATATACAATGAGCAGTTCTTC. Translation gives CSVEGIIYNEQFF.

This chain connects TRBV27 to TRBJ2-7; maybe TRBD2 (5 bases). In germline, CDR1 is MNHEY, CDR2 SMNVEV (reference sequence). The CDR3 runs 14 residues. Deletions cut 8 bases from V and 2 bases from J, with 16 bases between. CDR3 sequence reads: CASRYTGGPYEQYF. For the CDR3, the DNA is TGTGCCAGCCGTTATACCGGAGGCCCCTACGAGCAGTACTTC.

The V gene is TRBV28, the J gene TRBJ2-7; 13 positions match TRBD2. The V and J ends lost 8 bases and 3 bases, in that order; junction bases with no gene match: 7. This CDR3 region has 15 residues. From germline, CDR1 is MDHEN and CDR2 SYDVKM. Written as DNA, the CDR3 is TGTGCCAGCCGAGGACTAGCGGGAGAGTTCTACGAGCAGTACTTC. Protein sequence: CASRGLAGEFYEQYF.

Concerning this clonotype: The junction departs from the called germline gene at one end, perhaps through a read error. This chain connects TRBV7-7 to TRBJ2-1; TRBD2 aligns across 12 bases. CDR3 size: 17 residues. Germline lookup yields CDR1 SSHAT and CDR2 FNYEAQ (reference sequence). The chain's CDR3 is CASSLGGLAGGRNEQFF. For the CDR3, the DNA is TGTGCTAGCAGCTTGGGGGGGCTAGCGGGAGGGCGTAATGAGCAGTTCTTC.

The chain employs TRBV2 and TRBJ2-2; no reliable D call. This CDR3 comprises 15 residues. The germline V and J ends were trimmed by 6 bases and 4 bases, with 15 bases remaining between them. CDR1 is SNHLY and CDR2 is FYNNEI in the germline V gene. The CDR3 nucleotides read TGTGCCAGCAGCCGACCCCCAACGGGCACCGGGGAGCTGTTTTTT. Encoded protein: CASSRPPTGTGELFF.

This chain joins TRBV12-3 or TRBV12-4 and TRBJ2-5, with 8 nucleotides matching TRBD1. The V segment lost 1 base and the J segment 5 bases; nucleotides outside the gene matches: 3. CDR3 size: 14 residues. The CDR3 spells CASSLGTGSETQYF. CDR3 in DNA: TGTGCCAGCAGTTTAGGGACAGGGAGTGAGACCCAGTACTTC.

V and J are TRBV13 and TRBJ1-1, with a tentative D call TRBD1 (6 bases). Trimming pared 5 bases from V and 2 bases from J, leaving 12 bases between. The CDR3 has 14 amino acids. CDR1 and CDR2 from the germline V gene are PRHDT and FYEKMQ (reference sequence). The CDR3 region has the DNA TGTGCCAGCAGCCGCGACAGGTTAAACACTGAAGCTTTCTTT. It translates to CASSRDRLNTEAFF. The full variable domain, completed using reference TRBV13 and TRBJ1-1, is AAGVIQSPRHLIKEKRETATLKCYPIPRHDTVYWYQQGPGQDPQFLISFYEKMQSDKGSIPDRFSAQQFSDYHSELNMSSLELGDSALYFCASSRDRLNTEAFFGQGTRLTVV.

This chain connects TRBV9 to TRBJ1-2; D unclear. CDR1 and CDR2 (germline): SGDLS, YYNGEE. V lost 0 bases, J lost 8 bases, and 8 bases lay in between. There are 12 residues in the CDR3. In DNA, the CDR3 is TGTGCCAGCAGCGTAGGAGGAGCGGGCTACACCTTC. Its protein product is CASSVGGAGYTF.

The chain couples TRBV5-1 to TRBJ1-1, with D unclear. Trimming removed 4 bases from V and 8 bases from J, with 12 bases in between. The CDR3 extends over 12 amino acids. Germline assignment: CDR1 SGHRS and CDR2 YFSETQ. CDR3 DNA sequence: TGCGCCAGCAGCGTAACTGGACGGGAAGCTTTCTTT. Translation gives CASSVTGREAFF.

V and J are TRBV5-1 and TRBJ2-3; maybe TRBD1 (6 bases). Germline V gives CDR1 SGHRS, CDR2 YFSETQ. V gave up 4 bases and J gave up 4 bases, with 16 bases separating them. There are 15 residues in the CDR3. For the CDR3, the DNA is TGCGCCAGCAGCCCCAAGCTACAGGGCGCAGATACGCAGTATTTT. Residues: CASSPKLQGADTQYF.

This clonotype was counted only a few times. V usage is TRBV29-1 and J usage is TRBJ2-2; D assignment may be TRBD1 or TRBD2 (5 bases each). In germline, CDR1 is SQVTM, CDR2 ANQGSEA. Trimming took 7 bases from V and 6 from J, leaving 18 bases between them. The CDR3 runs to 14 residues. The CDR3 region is CSARTRGYSGELFF. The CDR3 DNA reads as TGCAGCGCCAGAACTCGGGGCTACTCCGGGGAGCTGTTTTTT.

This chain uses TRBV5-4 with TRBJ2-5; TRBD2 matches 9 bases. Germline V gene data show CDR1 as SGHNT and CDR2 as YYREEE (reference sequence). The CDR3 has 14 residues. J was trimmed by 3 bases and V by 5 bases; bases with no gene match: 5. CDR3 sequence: CASREGGREETQYF. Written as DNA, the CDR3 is TGTGCCAGCAGAGAGGGCGGGAGGGAAGAGACCCAGTACTTC.

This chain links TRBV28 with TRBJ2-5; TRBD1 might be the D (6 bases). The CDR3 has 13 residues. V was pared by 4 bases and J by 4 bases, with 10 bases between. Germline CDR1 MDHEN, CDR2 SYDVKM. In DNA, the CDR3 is TGTGCCAGCAGTTCCACGGACAGAGAGACCCAGTACTTC. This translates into CASSSTDRETQYF.

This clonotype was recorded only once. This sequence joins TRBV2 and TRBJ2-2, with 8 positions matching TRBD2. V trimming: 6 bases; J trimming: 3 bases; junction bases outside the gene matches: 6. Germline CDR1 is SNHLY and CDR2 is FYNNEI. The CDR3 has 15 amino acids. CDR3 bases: TGTGCCAGCAGCTCGCGAGCGGGAGACACCGGGGAGCTGTTTTTT. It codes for CASSSRAGDTGELFF.